Below, one T cell receptor beta chain is given with its context. Its matching antigen is unknown. Germline V gene data show CDR1 as ENHRY and CDR2 as SYGVKD. This CDR3 is 14 amino acids long. The V and J ends lost 3 bases and 6 bases respectively, with 14 bases between them. This entry comes from a study of shared clonotypes between healthy human individuals. Study-level results: The naive CD4 repertoires of several donors were compared, and 5% to 6.5% of clonotypes were shared.

Profiled with immunoSEQ multiplex PCR; TCRdb holds only in-frame clones, not every one. The sample has some 1 million clones, roughly 75% seen once; the top ten hold over 1.3%. The healthy adult donors were HIV-negative and reported no recent acute infections or vaccinations. This clonotype originated in a man aged 18 to 29 in good health. What was sequenced was memory CD4+ T cells sorted from blood. Subset reported: CD45RA-negative fraction. The chain links TRBV10-3 to TRBJ1-1; D gene unclear. The CDR3: CAISDPLGGAEAFF. The CDR3 coding sequence is TGTGCCATCAGTGACCCTTTGGGTGGCGCTGAAGCTTTCTTT.